The 23 T cell receptor beta chains reported below all come from one sample, sequenced in a study of esophageal squamous cell carcinoma tumors. After a first PCR with P20EA plus a TCR alpha or TCR beta constant-region primer, a nested PCR used CA2 or CB2. A polyT18-containing BSL-18E primer started reverse transcription before unbiased adaptor ligation RT-PCR amplified the TCR genes. TCRdb redid the calling of the 5' RACE reads with MiXCR, one entry per CDR3 protein. This sample carries 800 to 1,100 distinct CDR3 sequences, 13% of them seen once, and the ten largest clones take 18%. The sequencing input was tumor tissue. These receptors originate from a man aged 45 to 79 with esophageal squamous cell carcinoma.

In its sample, this clonotype ranks as medium-sized. This rearrangement joins TRBV10-3 to TRBJ1-5; no definite D call. V lost 7 bases and J lost 5, with 12 bases in between. CDR3 size: 13 residues. In germline, CDR1 is ENHRY, CDR2 SYGVKD. The CDR3 sequence is CAIINGRDQPQHF. As DNA, the CDR3 is TGTGCCATCATTAATGGGAGGGATCAGCCCCAGCATTTT.

By share, this clonotype counts as medium-sized. The rearrangement uses TRBV20-1 and TRBJ1-5, with unresolved D. The V gene's germline CDR1 is DFQATT and CDR2 SNEGSKA (reference sequence). CDR3 length: 15 residues. Trimming shortened V by 5 bases and J by 2 bases, and 16 bases separated the two germline ends. For the CDR3, the DNA is TGCAGTGCTTACCTTGACCTCGAGGGCAATCAGCCCCAGCATTTT. This sequence encodes CSAYLDLEGNQPQHF.

By frequency in the sample, this clonotype is medium-sized. The CDR3 region is CASSSGTGVHEQFF. CDR3 sequence (DNA): TGTGCCAGCAGTTCTGGGACAGGGGTTCATGAGCAGTTCTTC. The chain combines TRBV28 with TRBJ2-1; 10 bases agree with TRBD1. With V trimmed by 4 bases and J by 8 bases, 5 bases remained unmatched. The CDR3 runs 14 residues. Germline V gene data show CDR1 as MDHEN and CDR2 as SYDVKM.

Judged by abundance, this clonotype is medium-sized. This rearrangement joins TRBV7-9 to TRBJ2-7, with TRBD1 matching 9 bases. The V segment lost 3 bases and the J segment 6 bases; nucleotides outside the gene matches: 6. CDR1 and CDR2 (germline): SEHNR, FQNEAQ (reference sequence). The CDR3 has 14 amino acids. In DNA form, the CDR3 reads TGTGCCAGCAGCTTGCCCGGGACAGGGCTCGAGCAGTACTTC. It codes for CASSLPGTGLEQYF. Together with reference TRBV7-9 and TRBJ2-7, the CDR3 gives the full variable domain: DTGVSQNPRHKITKRGQNVTFRCDPISEHNRLYWYRQTLGQGPEFLTYFQNEAQLEKSRLLSDRFSAERPKGSFSTLEIQRTEQGDSAMYLCASSLPGTGLEQYFGPGTRLTVT.

Sample share makes this clonotype medium-sized. V and J are TRBV7-9 and TRBJ2-7; D is unresolved. CDR1 is SEHNR and CDR2 is FQNEAQ in the germline V gene (reference sequence). The CDR3 runs to 11 residues. V lost 1 base to trimming and J lost 6 bases, with 4 bases between them. CDR3: CASSLVGEQYF. The CDR3 coding sequence is TGTGCCAGCAGCTTAGTAGGCGAGCAGTACTTC.

This clonotype is judged large. Here the CDR3 DNA reads TGCGCCAGCAGCTCCTTCGCTAGCGGGAGTTACGAGCAGTACTTC. It translates to CASSSFASGSYEQYF. The V gene is TRBV5-1, the J gene TRBJ2-7; TRBD2 aligns across 10 bases. The CDR3 extends over 15 amino acids. J lost 4 bases, V lost 3 bases, and 7 bases had no gene match. Germline V CDR1 and CDR2: SGHRS, YFSETQ.

This clonotype is medium-sized (0.01 to 0.1%) in the sample. This chain links TRBV28 with TRBJ1-5; 8 bases match TRBD1. V dropped 5 bases and J dropped 6; count of bases not matched to a gene: 3. This CDR3 region has 13 residues. CDR1 and CDR2 from the germline V gene are MDHEN and SYDVKM. CDR3 sequence (DNA): TGTGCCAGCAGTCCAGGGGGCGGTCAGCCCCAGCATTTT. Amino acids: CASSPGGGQPQHF.

This chain joins TRBV7-2 and TRBJ2-7; D remains ambiguous. Trimming left V 2 bases short and J 0 bases short, with 11 bases between. The germline gives CDR1 SGHTA, CDR2 FQGNSA. The CDR3 is made up of 15 amino acids. In DNA, the CDR3 is TGTGCCAGCAGCTTATGGATAGAAACCTCCTACGAGCAGTACTTC. Residues: CASSLWIETSYEQYF.

This clonotype turned up a few times. A read error may be the cause here, since a much bigger clone is one base away. The J gene is TRBJ1-2, the V gene TRBV25-1; 8 bases map to TRBD1. The CDR3 consists of 15 residues. Per germline, CDR1 MGHDK and CDR2 SYGVNS. The CDR3 reads CVSSHPGTGTFGDTF. As DNA, the CDR3 is TGTGTCAGCAGTCACCCCGGGACAGGAACGTTTGGCGACACCTTC.

In its sample, this clonotype is medium-sized (0.01 to 0.1%). This sequence joins TRBV7-9 and TRBJ2-1; weak D call: TRBD1 (5 bases). V lost 8 bases and J lost 6, with 8 bases in between. Per the germline V gene, CDR1 is SEHNR and CDR2 is FQNEAQ (reference sequence). The CDR3 covers 11 residues. CDR3 DNA sequence: TGTGCCAGCGACAGAAGCAATGAGCAGTTCTTC. It specifies CASDRSNEQFF.

By share, this clonotype counts as large. V usage is TRBV5-1 and J usage is TRBJ1-5; no firm D call. CDR1 and CDR2 from the germline V gene are SGHRS and YFSETQ. Trimming took off 0 bases at V and 2 bases at J, with 9 bases between the two ends. The CDR3 has 15 residues. The CDR3 nucleotides read TGCGCCAGCAGCTTGGATCTTTCACGCAATCAGCCCCAGCATTTT. Translating gives CASSLDLSRNQPQHF.

This clonotype is termed medium-sized. The rearrangement uses TRBV19 and TRBJ2-1, with 15 bases lining up with TRBD2. Germline CDR1 and CDR2: LNHDA and SQIVND (reference sequence). The CDR3 totals 15 residues. Unmatched junction bases numbered 1, after V lost 4 bases and J lost 6 bases. This CDR3 reads CASSRTSGRANEQFF. The CDR3 DNA follows: TGTGCCAGTAGTAGGACTAGCGGGAGGGCCAATGAGCAGTTCTTC.

Relative to its sample, this clonotype is medium-sized. The chain joins TRBV7-3 to TRBJ2-3; TRBD2 matches at 13 bases. The CDR3 extends over 18 amino acids. Germline V gives CDR1 SGHTA, CDR2 FQGTGA. The V and J ends lost 5 bases and 0 bases, in that order; junction bases with no gene match: 8. CDR3 sequence (DNA): TGTGCCAGCAGCCTTTTCGGGACTAGCGGGGCTAGCACAGATACGCAGTATTTT. It encodes CASSLFGTSGASTDTQYF.

By share of the sample, this clonotype is medium-sized. It may be a read error: a sequence one base away is much more abundant. This sequence joins TRBV5-1 and TRBJ1-2; possibly TRBD1 for D (5 bases). Per germline, CDR1 SGHRS and CDR2 YFSETQ. The CDR3 loop spans 14 amino acids. The CDR3 coding sequence is TGCGCCAGCAGCTCCCAAGGGGCGGGGAATGGCGACACCTTC. Translated, it gives CASSSQGAGNGDTF.

By share of the sample, this clonotype is large (0.1 to 1%). A much larger clone lies one base from this, so it may be a read error. This sequence joins TRBV25-1 and TRBJ1-2, with 8 bases matching TRBD1. The CDR3 is made up of 15 amino acids. Germline CDR1 reads MGHDK; CDR2 reads SYGVNS. The CDR3 DNA reads TGTGCCAGCAGTCACCCCGGGACAGGAACGTTTGGCGACACCTTC. Its translation is CASSHPGTGTFGDTF.

Within the sample, this clonotype is large. The chain has TRBV7-9 and TRBJ2-1; D possibly corresponds to TRBD2 (6 bases). Germline loops: CDR1 SEHNR, CDR2 FQNEAQ (reference sequence). V was clipped by 4 bases and J by 0 bases, with 10 bases between them. The CDR3 is 15 amino acids. CDR3 region: CASSSWGVSYNEQFF. CDR3 in DNA: TGTGCCAGCAGCTCCTGGGGGGTCTCCTACAATGAGCAGTTCTTC.

This clonotype qualifies as medium-sized (0.01 to 0.1%). The chain is built from TRBV20-1 and TRBJ2-1, with D uncertain. Germline lookup yields CDR1 DFQATT and CDR2 SNEGSKA (reference sequence). This CDR3 comprises 13 residues. Between the trimmed V and J ends, which lost 6 bases and 3 bases, there was a span of 12 bases. The CDR3: CSAHSSSYNEQFF. DNA for the CDR3: TGCAGTGCACATAGCAGTAGCTACAATGAGCAGTTCTTC.

This clonotype was detected only a few times. The chain recombines TRBV7-6 with TRBJ2-1, with a weak D call TRBD2 (6 bases). CDR1 SGHVS and CDR2 FNYEAQ come from the germline V gene. This CDR3 is built from 15 residues. Trimming pared 7 bases from V and 5 bases from J, leaving 18 bases between. CDR3 nucleotides: TGTGCCAGCACCGAGGAGGGTGCCCTGAACAATGAGCAGTTCTTC. Encoded protein: CASTEEGALNNEQFF. Complete variable domain (other parts from reference TRBV7-6 and TRBJ2-1): GAGVSQSPRYKVTKRGQDVALRCDPISGHVSLYWYRQALGQGPEFLTYFNYEAQQDKSGLPNDRFSAERPEGSISTLTIQRTEQRDSAMYRCASTEEGALNNEQFFGPGTRLTVL.

This clonotype counts as medium-sized (0.01 to 0.1%). The chain employs TRBV9 and TRBJ2-7; D unclear. Trimming left V 0 bases short and J 3 bases short, with 13 bases between. The CDR3 covers 15 residues. The germline CDR1 and CDR2 sequences are SGDLS and YYNGEE. The CDR3 nucleotides are TGTGCCAGCAGCGTAGCCCCCTCAGCTGGCTACGAGCAGTACTTC. Its translation: CASSVAPSAGYEQYF. The full variable domain, rest sourced from reference TRBV9 and TRBJ2-7, is DSGVTQTPKHLITATGQRVTLRCSPRSGDLSVYWYQQSLDQGLQFLIQYYNGEERAKGNILERFSAQQFPDLHSELNLSSLELGDSALYFCASSVAPSAGYEQYFGPGTRLTVT.

This clonotype is termed medium-sized. The chain joins TRBV10-3 to TRBJ2-7; 11 bases match TRBD2. The junction had 11 bases not matched to a gene; V was cut back by 10 bases and J by 3 bases. The V gene's germline CDR1 is ENHRY and CDR2 SYGVKD. This CDR3 is 15 amino acids long. This chain's CDR3 is CATRLKTSGNYEQYF. The CDR3 DNA is TGTGCCACACGACTGAAGACTAGCGGGAACTACGAGCAGTACTTC.

Sample share makes this clonotype medium-sized. The CDR3 reads CASSVGMGANSFPTQYF. The CDR3 DNA is TGTGCCAGCAGCGTAGGAATGGGAGCGAACTCCTTCCCGACCCAGTACTTC. J is TRBJ2-5 and V is TRBV9; tentatively, D is TRBD2 (5 bases). Germline CDR1 and CDR2: SGDLS and YYNGEE. The CDR3 spans 17 residues. Trimming left V 0 bases short and J 7 bases short, with 22 bases between.

Concerning this clonotype: It may be a read error: a sequence one base away is much more abundant. V is TRBV25-1 and J is TRBJ1-2, with 8 nucleotides matching TRBD1. CDR3 length: 15 amino acids. Looked up from germline, CDR1 is MGHDK and CDR2 is SYGVNS. The CDR3 spells CASSHPGTGTCGDTF. The CDR3 DNA reads TGTGCCAGCAGTCACCCCGGGACAGGAACGTGTGGCGACACCTTC.

This clonotype is termed large. V is TRBV9 and J is TRBJ2-7; 7 bases match TRBD2. V lost 0 bases to trimming and J lost 2 bases; unmatched junction nucleotides: 5. This CDR3 has 15 amino acids. Germline assignment: CDR1 SGDLS and CDR2 YYNGEE. CDR3 in amino acids: CASSVASGATYEQYF. The CDR3 nucleotides read TGTGCCAGCAGCGTAGCCAGCGGGGCCACCTACGAGCAGTACTTC. Full variable domain (remainder filled in from reference TRBV9 and TRBJ2-7): DSGVTQTPKHLITATGQRVTLRCSPRSGDLSVYWYQQSLDQGLQFLIQYYNGEERAKGNILERFSAQQFPDLHSELNLSSLELGDSALYFCASSVASGATYEQYFGPGTRLTVT.